This section outlines one T cell receptor beta chain sequence together with its context. Its antigen is not known. Germline CDR1 PRHDT, CDR2 FYEKMQ (reference sequence). Trimming removed 5 bases from V and 0 bases from J, with 5 bases in between. CDR3 size: 14 residues. There were likely unrecorded immune exposures, though donors were nominally healthy when sampled. This sample is drawn from a study of cytomegalovirus exposure and HLA in healthy donors. Both 60 Vbeta primers and 13 Jbeta primers went into the PCR. Libraries were prepared by immunoSEQ multiplex PCR; TCRdb keeps only in-frame clonotypes and omits some of them. The top ten hold around 0.98% of the sample, which has 150,000 or so clones, almost 85% seen once. Notes on the study in general: Later analysis identified 15,000 to 20,000 TCR beta sequences associated with HLA alleles, using a false discovery rate threshold of 0.05.

The TCR comes from a man aged 25 to 45 in good health and CMV-seronegative. This chain joins TRBV13 and TRBJ2-6; D is ambiguous. Specimen: PBMCs. This CDR3 reads CASSASSGANVLTF. The CDR3 DNA sequence: TGTGCCAGCAGCGCGAGCTCTGGGGCCAACGTCCTGACTTTC.